These 14 T cell receptor beta chains were all obtained from the same sample, sequenced in a study of T cells after yellow fever vaccination. From the 5' RACE reads, TCRdb called clonotypes with MiXCR, one entry per CDR3 protein. This table holds a few hundred thousand distinct CDR3 sequences, around 12% found once. Sequenced here: CD4+ T cells sorted from PBMCs, sampled 15 days after the yellow fever booster vaccination. The receptors originated from a man younger than 35 who received the YFV17D yellow fever vaccine.

The CDR3 here is CASGYWRETQYF. CDR3 DNA sequence: TGTGCCAGCGGCTACTGGAGGGAGACCCAGTACTTC. The chain has TRBV3-1 and TRBJ2-5; D might be TRBD2 (5 bases). The CDR3 is 12 residues long. Trimming shortened V by 8 bases and J by 5 bases, and 12 bases separated the two germline ends. CDR1 LGHDT and CDR2 YNNKEL come from the germline V gene (reference sequence).

A few counts support this clonotype. This rearrangement joins TRBV12-3 or TRBV12-4 to TRBJ2-7, with no clear D. Trimming took off 4 bases at V and 4 bases at J, with 14 bases between the two ends. The CDR3 is 14 amino acids. CDR3 sequence (DNA): TGTGCCAGCAGTTCCGACCTGGTGAGGTACGAGCAGTACTTC. It specifies CASSSDLVRYEQYF.

This clonotype is a singleton in its sample. The chain uses TRBV20-1 and TRBJ2-7; TRBD1 matches at 8 bases. V dropped 6 bases and J dropped 7; count of bases not matched to a gene: 14. The CDR3 has 14 residues. Germline V gives CDR1 DFQATT, CDR2 SNEGSKA (reference sequence). The CDR3 bases are TGCAGTGCATACGAGGGTGCAGGGGGCCGTGAGCAGTACGTC. Amino acid sequence: CSAYEGAGGREQYV.

The chain employs TRBV6-5 and TRBJ1-5, with D perhaps TRBD1 (5 bases). The CDR3 is 17 amino acids. The V end was cut by 6 bases, the J end by 0 bases, with 18 bases between. Per the germline V gene, CDR1 is MNHEY and CDR2 is SVGAGI. CDR3 protein: CASRRSGTENSNQPQHF. The CDR3 coding sequence is TGTGCCAGCAGACGAAGCGGGACTGAAAATAGCAATCAGCCCCAGCATTTT.

This clonotype has a handful of counts. The CDR3: CASSLWGSDGYTF. CDR3 in DNA: TGTGCCAGCAGCTTATGGGGTTCCGATGGCTACACCTTC. The chain links TRBV7-2 to TRBJ1-2; D gene unclear. Germline assignment: CDR1 SGHTA and CDR2 FQGNSA. The V end lost 2 bases, the J end lost 6 bases, and 10 bases lay between the germline ends. The CDR3 runs to 13 residues.

This clonotype was counted only a few times. The genes are TRBV11-2 and TRBJ2-7, with D perhaps matching TRBD1 (7 bases). The CDR3 totals 14 residues. V lost 5 bases to trimming and J lost 4 bases, with 15 bases between them. Germline CDR1 and CDR2: SGHAT and FQNNGV. CDR3 amino acids: CASSPRRGPYEQYV. DNA of the CDR3: TGTGCCAGCAGCCCCCGGAGGGGGCCATACGAGCAGTACGTC.

This chain links TRBV4-3 with TRBJ2-3, with 8 bases identical to TRBD2. Germline V gene sequence: CDR1 LGHNA, CDR2 YSLEER. Losses at the gene ends were 4 bases for V and 6 bases for J; bases not matched to a gene: 6. The CDR3 loop spans 14 amino acids. CDR3 nucleotides: TGCGCCAGCAGCCCCCACCGGGGGGGGGATACGCAGTATTTT. It translates to CASSPHRGGDTQYF.

This clonotype was counted a few times. The V gene is TRBV18, the J gene TRBJ2-2; 8 bases are a match to TRBD1. J lost 5 bases, V lost 3 bases, and 5 bases had no gene match. Germline values: CDR1 KGHSH, CDR2 LQKENI. This CDR3 comprises 15 residues. CDR3 protein: CASSPRQGNTGELFF. CDR3 nucleotide sequence: TGTGCCAGCTCACCCAGACAGGGGAATACCGGGGAGCTGTTTTTT.

This clonotype showed up many times. J is TRBJ1-1 and V is TRBV12-3 or TRBV12-4; 7 bases match TRBD1. The CDR3 runs 14 residues. Germline trimming cut 6 bases from V and 1 base from J; bases unmatched to any gene: 5. CDR3 sequence reads: CASRWRGQNTEAFF. The CDR3 DNA is TGTGCCAGCAGATGGAGGGGGCAGAACACTGAAGCTTTCTTT.

This clonotype was detected ten times or more. The rearrangement uses TRBV19 and TRBJ2-5, with D possibly being TRBD2 (6 bases). CDR1 LNHDA and CDR2 SQIVND come from the germline V gene (reference sequence). The CDR3 runs to 14 residues. Trimming pared 6 bases from V and 2 bases from J, leaving 13 bases between. As DNA, the CDR3 is TGTGCCAGTAGCCCCCGGACTACACAAGAGACCCAGTACTTC. Amino acids: CASSPRTTQETQYF.

This clonotype was picked up a small number of times. The chain couples TRBV20-1 to TRBJ2-5; possibly TRBD1 or TRBD2 for D (5 bases each). The CDR3 has 13 residues. Trimming took off 5 bases at V and 5 bases at J, with 15 bases between the two ends. CDR1 DFQATT and CDR2 SNEGSKA come from the germline V gene (reference sequence). CDR3 residues: CSAPSGPRETQYF. CDR3 sequence (DNA): TGCAGTGCTCCGTCGGGGCCCCGTGAGACCCAGTACTTC.

This rearrangement joins TRBV20-1 to TRBJ2-3; D is perhaps TRBD2 (5 bases). This CDR3 has 13 residues. Germline assignment: CDR1 DFQATT and CDR2 SNEGSKA (reference sequence). Trimming removed 6 bases at V and 1 base at J, with 11 bases between. The CDR3 sequence is CSADYSGTDTQYF. The CDR3 nucleotides read TGCAGTGCAGACTACAGCGGCACAGATACGCAGTATTTT.

This clonotype occurred many times. This chain connects TRBV7-2 to TRBJ2-7; the match to TRBD2 covers 8 bases. With 1 base clipped from V and 4 bases from J, the junction kept 3 bases outside the gene matches. CDR1 and CDR2 (germline): SGHTA, FQGNSA. The CDR3 consists of 14 residues. The CDR3 spells CASSLGSGAYEQYV. Here the CDR3 DNA reads TGTGCCAGCAGCTTAGGTAGCGGGGCGTACGAGCAGTACGTC.

V gene TRBV3-1 combines with J gene TRBJ2-3, with unresolved D. The CDR3 extends over 14 amino acids. The germline gives CDR1 LGHDT, CDR2 YNNKEL (reference sequence). V lost 0 bases and J 6 bases, leaving 10 bases between the germline ends. The CDR3: CASSQDPSSDTQYF. Written as DNA, the CDR3 is TGTGCCAGCAGCCAAGACCCTTCGTCGGATACGCAGTATTTT.